A single sample is the source of the 15 T cell receptor beta chains below, sequenced in a study of human T cells and chemical hapten exposure. Whole blood, unfractionated, served as the material for total RNA extraction. The library attached unique molecular identifiers to individual cDNA molecules. TCRdb fed the reads into MiXCR, producing one record per CDR3 protein. The sample lists about 120,000 distinct CDR3 sequences, about 7.7% occurring once. Sequencing used whole blood. The receptors were sampled from a human donor in good health. Some clones in this sample may be carry-over from other donors' samples.

V gene TRBV25-1 combines with J gene TRBJ2-2; 7 bases are a match to TRBD1. The CDR3 runs to 17 residues. The ends lost 6 bases at V and 3 bases at J; junction bases unmatched: 13. Per the germline V gene, CDR1 is MGHDK and CDR2 is SYGVNS. The CDR3 DNA is TGTGCCAGCAGCCAAGACTCCGGGACAGTATACACCGGGGAGCTGTTTTTT. As protein: CASSQDSGTVYTGELFF.

This clonotype was recorded many times. The genes are TRBV11-2 and TRBJ2-3; D uncertain. Germline V CDR1 and CDR2: SGHAT, FQNNGV. V was trimmed by 0 bases and J by 3 bases, leaving 10 bases between them. The CDR3 sequence is 15 residues long. The CDR3 spells CASSLDSIGTDTQYF. The CDR3 coding sequence is TGTGCCAGCAGCTTAGATTCCATAGGAACAGATACGCAGTATTTT.

The V call is TRBV15, the J call TRBJ2-1; 8 nucleotides line up with TRBD1. The V segment lost 3 bases and the J segment 1 base; nucleotides outside the gene matches: 8. This CDR3 contains 17 residues. The germline V gene has CDR1 LNHNV and CDR2 YYDKDF (reference sequence). The CDR3 protein is CATSSRRRQGSYNEQFF. As DNA, the CDR3 is TGTGCCACCAGCAGCCGTCGCAGACAGGGGTCCTACAATGAGCAGTTCTTC.

V is TRBV6-5 and J is TRBJ2-2; D ambiguous. Per germline, CDR1 MNHEY and CDR2 SVGAGI. CDR3 length equals 15 residues. With 2 bases removed from V and 6 bases from J, the gap between germline ends came to 13 bases. DNA for the CDR3: TGTGCCAGCAGTTACGTTGGGGTGGGCTCCGGGGAGCTGTTTTTT. Protein sequence: CASSYVGVGSGELFF.

The chain joins TRBV4-1 to TRBJ2-5; maybe TRBD2 (6 bases). The CDR3 contains 14 residues. The V gene lost 1 base and the J gene lost 2 bases, with 8 bases spanning the gap. The germline gives CDR1 MGHRA, CDR2 YSYEKL. DNA for the CDR3: TGCGCCAGCAGCCAAGCTGGGACTCAAGAGACCCAGTACTTC. Amino acids: CASSQAGTQETQYF.

In this sample, this clonotype turned up a few times. The genes are TRBV7-9 and TRBJ1-6, with D unclear. Germline V gene data show CDR1 as SEHNR and CDR2 as FQNEAQ (reference sequence). CDR3 length equals 11 residues. The V gene lost 5 bases and the J gene lost 8 bases, with 4 bases spanning the gap. CDR3 residues: CASSDDSPLHF. The DNA of the CDR3 is TGTGCCAGCAGCGACGATTCACCCCTCCACTTT.

This clonotype was observed a handful of times. The chain recombines TRBV20-1 with TRBJ1-1, with D perhaps TRBD1 (6 bases). V was cut by 3 bases and J by 5 bases, with 10 bases left in between. Germline V gene sequence: CDR1 DFQATT, CDR2 SNEGSKA (reference sequence). This CDR3 is 12 amino acids long. The CDR3 here is CSASGGRTEAFF. The CDR3 DNA reads as TGCAGTGCTAGCGGGGGCCGAACTGAAGCTTTCTTT.

This clonotype has more than one count but fewer than ten. This chain links TRBV7-2 with TRBJ2-1; TRBD2 aligns across 9 bases. The germline gives CDR1 SGHTA, CDR2 FQGNSA. The CDR3 is made up of 18 amino acids. Trimming removed 2 bases from V and 0 bases from J; junction bases left unmatched: 8. This CDR3 is CASSLSLAGSSSYNEQFF. The CDR3 DNA follows: TGTGCCAGCAGCTTAAGTCTAGCGGGGTCGAGCTCCTACAATGAGCAGTTCTTC. Together with reference TRBV7-2 and TRBJ2-1, the CDR3 gives the full variable domain: GAGVSQSPSNKVTEKGKDVELRCDPISGHTALYWYRQSLGQGLEFLIYFQGNSAPDKSGLPSDRFSAERTGGSVSTLTIQRTQQEDSAVYLCASSLSLAGSSSYNEQFFGPGTRLTVL.

This clonotype was observed a handful of times. The V call is TRBV5-1, the J call TRBJ2-7, with D possibly matching TRBD1 (6 bases). V was cut by 0 bases and J by 0 bases, with 13 bases left in between. CDR1 is SGHRS, CDR2 YFSETQ, per germline. This CDR3 comprises 16 residues. CDR3 loop: CASSLGGTGSSYEQYF. The DNA for the CDR3 is TGCGCCAGCAGCTTGGGCGGTACAGGGAGCTCCTACGAGCAGTACTTC.

The table lists this clonotype with a few counts. V usage is TRBV6-2 or TRBV6-3 and J usage is TRBJ2-4, with unresolved D. V dropped 2 bases and J dropped 0 bases, with 8 bases sitting between them. The CDR3 spans 15 residues. CDR1 and CDR2 from the germline V gene are MNHEY and SVGEGT. The CDR3 DNA reads TGTGCCAGCAGTTACAGTGCGGTAGCCAAAAACATTCAGTACTTC. Translation gives CASSYSAVAKNIQYF.

The rearrangement links TRBV5-1 to TRBJ1-1, with D perhaps TRBD1 (6 bases). The V end was cut by 5 bases, the J end by 4 bases, with 12 bases between. The V gene's germline CDR1 is SGHRS and CDR2 YFSETQ. The CDR3 totals 13 residues. The CDR3 sequence is CASRDRQGTEAFF. In nucleotides, the CDR3 is TGCGCCAGCAGAGACAGGCAAGGCACTGAAGCTTTCTTT.

At least ten counts were recorded for this clonotype. This chain connects TRBV5-1 to TRBJ2-1, with D perhaps matching TRBD2 (5 bases). Germline V CDR1 and CDR2: SGHRS, YFSETQ. This CDR3 region has 14 residues. Trimming cost V 3 bases and J 6 bases, with 13 bases left between them. The CDR3, as DNA: TGCGCCAGCAGCTCCGTAGGACTTGGCAATGAGCAGTTCTTC. It encodes CASSSVGLGNEQFF. Full variable domain (missing parts from reference TRBV5-1 and TRBJ2-1): KAGVTQTPRYLIKTRGQQVTLSCSPISGHRSVSWYQQTPGQGLQFLFEYFSETQRNKGNFPGRFSGRQFSNSRSEMNVSTLELGDSALYLCASSSVGLGNEQFFGPGTRLTVL.

The V and J genes are TRBV12-3 or TRBV12-4 and TRBJ2-2, with D unresolved. This CDR3 spans 14 amino acids. V was pared by 3 bases and J by 5 bases, with 10 bases between. The DNA of the CDR3 is TGTGCCAGCAGTTTCTTAACAGTTACCGGGGAGCTGTTTTTT. Translating it yields CASSFLTVTGELFF.

V gene TRBV27 combines with J gene TRBJ1-4; 8 nucleotides match TRBD1. Germline CDR1 reads MNHEY; CDR2 reads SMNVEV (reference sequence). V lost 5 bases to trimming and J lost 6 bases; unmatched junction nucleotides: 8. This CDR3 region has 15 residues. The CDR3 is CASSQGQGFDEKLFF. As DNA, the CDR3 is TGTGCCAGCAGTCAAGGACAGGGTTTCGATGAAAAACTGTTTTTT.

This clonotype came up many times. The chain couples TRBV7-9 to TRBJ1-1, with D unresolved. Looked up from germline, CDR1 is SEHNR and CDR2 is FQNEAQ (reference sequence). This CDR3 has 14 amino acids. V was trimmed by 1 base and J by 0 bases, leaving 6 bases between them. CDR3 sequence reads: CASSLDNLNTEAFF. CDR3 bases: TGTGCCAGCAGCTTAGACAATTTGAACACTGAAGCTTTCTTT. Full variable domain (rest looked up from reference TRBV7-9 and TRBJ1-1): DTGVSQNPRHKITKRGQNVTFRCDPISEHNRLYWYRQTLGQGPEFLTYFQNEAQLEKSRLLSDRFSAERPKGSFSTLEIQRTEQGDSAMYLCASSLDNLNTEAFFGQGTRLTVV.